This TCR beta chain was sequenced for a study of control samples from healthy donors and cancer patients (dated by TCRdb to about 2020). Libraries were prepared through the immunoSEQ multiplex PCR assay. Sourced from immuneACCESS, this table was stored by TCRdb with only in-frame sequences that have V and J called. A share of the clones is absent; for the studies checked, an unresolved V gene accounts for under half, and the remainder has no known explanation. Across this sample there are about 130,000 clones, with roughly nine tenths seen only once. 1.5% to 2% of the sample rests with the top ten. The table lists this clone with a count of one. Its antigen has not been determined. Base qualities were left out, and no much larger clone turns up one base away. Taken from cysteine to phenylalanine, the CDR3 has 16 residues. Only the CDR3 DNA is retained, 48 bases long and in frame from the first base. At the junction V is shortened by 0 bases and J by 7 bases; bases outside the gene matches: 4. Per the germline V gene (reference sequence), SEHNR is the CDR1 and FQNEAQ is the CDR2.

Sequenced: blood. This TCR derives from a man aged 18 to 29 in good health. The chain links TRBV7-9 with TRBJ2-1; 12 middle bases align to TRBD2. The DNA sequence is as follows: TGTGCCAGCAGCTTAGCGAGACTAGCGGGGGAAAATGAGCAGTTCTTC. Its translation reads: CASSLARLAGENEQFF.